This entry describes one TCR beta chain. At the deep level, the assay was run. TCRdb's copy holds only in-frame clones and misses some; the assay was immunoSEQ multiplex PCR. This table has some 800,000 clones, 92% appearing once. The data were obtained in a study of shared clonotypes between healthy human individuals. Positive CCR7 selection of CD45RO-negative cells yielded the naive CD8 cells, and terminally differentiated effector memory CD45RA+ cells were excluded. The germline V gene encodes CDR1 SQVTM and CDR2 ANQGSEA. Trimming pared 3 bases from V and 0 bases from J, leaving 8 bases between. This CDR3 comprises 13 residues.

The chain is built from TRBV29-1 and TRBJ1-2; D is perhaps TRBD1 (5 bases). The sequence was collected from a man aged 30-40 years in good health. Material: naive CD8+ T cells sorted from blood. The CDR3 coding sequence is TGCAGCGTTGACAGGGTCACTAACTATGGCTACACCTTC. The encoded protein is CSVDRVTNYGYTF.